Listed here is a single TCR beta chain. Its antigen has not been determined. Base qualities are not at hand, and no much larger clone is one base apart. Whole blood was collected in K2EDTA tubes by collaborating institutions according to the institutions' own protocols. For TCRbeta analysis, collaborator samples were shipped as frozen whole blood, as isolated PBMCs, or as DNA extracted from either sample type. This record comes from a study of blood T cell repertoires in COVID-19 (dated by TCRdb to the early 2020s). As for the study more broadly: Samples from collaborators originated in the United States, Italy and Spain and spanned both the acute and convalescent phases of COVID-19. The material from the prospective study consisted of cDNA or gDNA derived from T cells, B-cell-depleted T cells, or PBMCs. The dataset comprised deeply sampled blood TCRbeta repertoires from subjects exposed to, actively infected with, or recovered from COVID-19. A freely available public database, intended as a resource for researchers studying the immune response to SARS-CoV-2, is where the repertoires were released. Samples were obtained from the ongoing ImmuneRACE study (first 160 participants) and from 1,000 to 1,500 subjects provided by 6 global collaborators. Nearly every sample came with metadata listing a de-identified subject ID, COVID-19 status, age in years and sex. Where HLA class I and class II types were available, the types were taken from metadata supplied by the sample provider, not from assay-based typing.

Study-wide findings and limitations: Clinical and demographic metadata were provided uncurated, with the amount varying by source and participant.

TCRbeta CDR3 regions were amplified from genomic DNA by means of the immunoSEQ Assay, a bias-controlled multiplex PCR. The published analysis was carried out like this. Nucleated cell counts per sample were estimated from amplification of reference gene primers within the assay. Sequence reads were collapsed and filtered to measure the absolute abundance of every unique TCRbeta CDR3 rearrangement. For each sample, productive Simpson clonality was calculated as the square root of Simpson's diversity index across productive rearrangements. What TCRdb holds here is the immuneACCESS table cut down to in-frame rearrangements. Part of the clones is not present; checked against another copy, under half of the missing clones reflect an unresolved V gene, and the others are unexplained. That table is the source of V, J and clone size, and D and trimming were worked out from the DNA. The sample table contains 360,000 or so clones; only one count was recorded for 90% of them. Together, the top ten hold approximately 7% of the sample.

As encoded in the germline V gene (reference sequence), CDR1 is LNHDA while CDR2 is SQIVND. The CDR3, from cysteine to phenylalanine, totals 14 residues. Only the CDR3 DNA is retained, 42 bases long and in frame from the first base. V lost 4 bases and J lost 0 bases, and the count of bases not matched to a germline gene is 2. The clonotype was recovered from a man between 18 and 29 years old with active or convalescent COVID-19. The chain joins TRBV19 to TRBJ1-1, and 7 bases in between align with TRBD1. Sequenced input: peripheral blood. The base sequence is TGTGCCAGTAGTAAACAGGGGATGAACACTGAAGCTTTCTTT. This is translated as CASSKQGMNTEAFF.